Given below is one T cell receptor beta chain in context. From germline, CDR1 is SGHAT and CDR2 FQDESV (reference sequence). V was pared by 1 base and J by 8 bases, with 6 bases between. CDR3 length: 12 residues. Sequencing of TCR beta was performed on blood CD8+ and CD4+ T cells. These data originate in a study of CD8 T cells in Susac syndrome. RNA, at about 0.45 to 1 ug, was reverse transcribed with random hexamers. TCRdb called the immunoSEQ multiplex PCR reads again in MiXCR, with one record for every CDR3 protein. Of around 190,000 distinct CDR3 sequences listed, roughly 92% are singletons. The chain carries TRBV11-1 and TRBJ2-1; D gene unclear. Sequenced input: CD4+ T cells from PBMCs. The source of this sequence is a human donor in good health. The CDR3 sequence: CASSLVVDEQFF. The DNA for the CDR3 is TGTGCCAGCAGCTTAGTGGTTGATGAGCAGTTCTTC.